This T cell receptor (beta chain) was identified in a study of blood T cell repertoires in COVID-19. Germline lookup yields CDR1 SGDLS and CDR2 YYNGEE. This CDR3 contains 13 residues. Trimming stripped 4 bases from V and 1 base from J, with 8 bases between. Authors' methods: Cell counts per sample came from amplifying reference gene primers. Produced via immunoSEQ multiplex PCR; TCRdb's table is partial and in-frame only. Clone size and the V and J calls come from that table; the DNA yielded D and trimming. The table has tens of thousands of clones, about 92% seen once; the top ten hold approximately 2.4%.

The TCR sequence derives from a man aged 50-60 years with acute or convalescent COVID-19. The V call is TRBV9, the J call TRBJ2-5; a possible D gene is TRBD2 (5 bases). Sequenced sample: peripheral blood. The CDR3 DNA sequence: TGTGCCAGCAGCAGGAGCGGCCAAGAGACCCAGTACTTC. It encodes CASSRSGQETQYF.